The 5 T cell receptor beta chains presented below share a single source sample, sequenced in a study of blood T cell repertoires in COVID-19. The protocol was immunoSEQ multiplex PCR, while the TCRdb copy is restricted to in-frame clones and leaves out a portion. The sample carries approximately 430,000 clones, more than 80% recorded once. Input material: peripheral blood. Source of these receptors: a woman in her twenties or thirties with active or convalescent COVID-19.

The rearrangement links TRBV6-2 or TRBV6-3 to TRBJ1-1, with 7 bases matching TRBD1. The CDR3 runs 17 residues. Germline assignment: CDR1 MNHEY and CDR2 SVGEGT. V lost 0 bases, J lost 3 bases, and 10 bases stayed unmatched. The CDR3 is CASSYSEGGRWDTEAFF. The CDR3 DNA is TGTGCCAGCAGTTACTCGGAAGGGGGCCGATGGGACACTGAAGCTTTCTTT.

This clone occurred a few times. The chain employs TRBV6-5 and TRBJ2-1; 9 positions match TRBD2. Germline assignment: CDR1 MNHEY and CDR2 SVGAGI. The CDR3 totals 15 residues. The V segment lost 8 bases and the J segment 8 bases; nucleotides outside the gene matches: 13. CDR3 sequence: CASRPPGLAGDEQFF. Written as DNA, the CDR3 is TGTGCCAGCCGCCCCCCGGGACTAGCAGGCGATGAGCAGTTCTTC.

The V and J genes are TRBV11-3 and TRBJ2-2, with 11 bases aligning to TRBD1. The V gene's germline CDR1 is SGHNT and CDR2 YENEEA. This CDR3 has 15 residues. The J segment lost 4 bases and the V segment lost 6 bases, leaving 4 bases of the junction unmatched. DNA for the CDR3: TGTGCCAGCAGGGCCGGGACAGGGGGCACCGGGGAGCTGTTTTTT. It translates to CASRAGTGGTGELFF.

CDR3 DNA sequence: TGTGCCAGCAGCCCCTTTGACCAAGGGGCCTGGGGCTACACCTTC. It specifies CASSPFDQGAWGYTF. The J gene is TRBJ1-2, the V gene TRBV6-5; the D gene is possibly TRBD1 (5 bases). CDR3 length: 15 residues. Germline V gene lookup returns CDR1 MNHEY and CDR2 SVGAGI. V shed 6 bases and J shed 8 bases, with 22 bases lying between them.

The V call is TRBV5-1, the J call TRBJ2-7; tentative D call: TRBD1 (5 bases). This CDR3 has 12 amino acids. The germline CDR1 and CDR2 sequences are SGHRS and YFSETQ. V lost 4 bases, J lost 4 bases, and 9 bases lay in between. The CDR3 protein is CASSGQGYEQYF. The CDR3 nucleotides read TGCGCCAGCAGCGGGCAGGGATACGAGCAGTACTTC. The entire variable domain, with the rest obtained from reference TRBV5-1 and TRBJ2-7, is as follows: KAGVTQTPRYLIKTRGQQVTLSCSPISGHRSVSWYQQTPGQGLQFLFEYFSETQRNKGNFPGRFSGRQFSNSRSEMNVSTLELGDSALYLCASSGQGYEQYFGPGTRLTVT.